These 20 T cell receptor beta chains were all obtained from the same sample, sequenced in a study of blood T cell repertoires in COVID-19. Measured with immunoSEQ multiplex PCR; TCRdb has only the in-frame clones, and not every one. The sample has over 35,000 clones, approximately 80% seen once; the top ten hold 24%. The sample was peripheral blood. These receptor sequences come from a human donor with acute or convalescent COVID-19. The donor label of this sample is uncertain.

The rearrangement uses TRBV11-2 and TRBJ1-2; D is unclear. Trimming shortened V by 5 bases and J by 3 bases, and 13 bases separated the two germline ends. This CDR3 is built from 14 residues. Germline values: CDR1 SGHAT, CDR2 FQNNGV. This chain's CDR3 is CASSRGQEYYGYTF. DNA for the CDR3: TGTGCCAGCAGCCGCGGGCAGGAGTACTATGGCTACACCTTC.

The chain couples TRBV4-1 to TRBJ2-5, with 11 bases identical to TRBD2. Germline V gene data show CDR1 as MGHRA and CDR2 as YSYEKL. Trimming took 3 bases from V and 5 from J; bases not matched to a gene: 5. There are 15 residues in the CDR3. CDR3 DNA sequence: TGCGCCAGCAGCCAGGGACTAGCGGCGGCGGAGACCCAGTACTTC. Its translation: CASSQGLAAAETQYF.

J is TRBJ1-2 and V is TRBV9; D is possibly TRBD1 (5 bases). V was pared by 7 bases and J by 6 bases, with 19 bases between. Per germline, CDR1 SGDLS and CDR2 YYNGEE. This CDR3 comprises 14 residues. The CDR3 region is CASALGPSGDGYTF. CDR3 DNA sequence: TGTGCCAGCGCGCTAGGACCCTCGGGGGATGGCTACACCTTC. The full variable domain, in which reference TRBV9 and TRBJ1-2 provide the parts outside the CDR3, is DSGVTQTPKHLITATGQRVTLRCSPRSGDLSVYWYQQSLDQGLQFLIQYYNGEERAKGNILERFSAQQFPDLHSELNLSSLELGDSALYFCASALGPSGDGYTFGSGTRLTVV.

J is TRBJ2-1 and V is TRBV2, with D possibly TRBD2 on 5 matching bases. Per the germline V gene, CDR1 is SNHLY and CDR2 is FYNNEI. V was cut by 7 bases and J by 0 bases, with 16 bases left in between. The CDR3 loop spans 16 amino acids. CDR3 coding DNA: TGTGCCAGCATGGACTCGGACTGGGACTCCTACAATGAGCAGTTCTTC. Its translation is CASMDSDWDSYNEQFF. The full variable domain, rest sourced from reference TRBV2 and TRBJ2-1, is EPEVTQTPSHQVTQMGQEVILRCVPISNHLYFYWYRQILGQKVEFLVSFYNNEISEKSEIFDDQFSVERPDGSNFTLKIRSTKLEDSAMYFCASMDSDWDSYNEQFFGPGTRLTVL.

The rearrangement joins TRBV28 to TRBJ1-5; 7 bases map to TRBD1. CDR1 and CDR2 (germline): MDHEN, SYDVKM. V was clipped by 8 bases and J by 0 bases; unmatched bases: 4. This CDR3 has 14 amino acids. CDR3 nucleotide sequence: TGTGCCAGCCGGGACAGCGTTAGCAATCAGCCCCAGCATTTT. This sequence encodes CASRDSVSNQPQHF.

The genes are TRBV7-8 and TRBJ1-2, with a possible D match to TRBD1 (6 bases). The germline V and J ends were trimmed by 2 bases and 7 bases, with 17 bases remaining between them. Germline CDR1 reads SGHVS; CDR2 reads FQNEAQ. CDR3 length: 15 amino acids. This CDR3 is CASSLNIAGDGGYTF. The CDR3 nucleotides are TGTGCCAGCAGCTTAAATATTGCAGGGGATGGTGGCTACACCTTC.

J is TRBJ1-3 and V is TRBV19; weak D call: TRBD1 (6 bases). The CDR3 spans 14 residues. Trimming shortened V by 6 bases and J by 0 bases, and 9 bases separated the two germline ends. CDR1 LNHDA and CDR2 SQIVND come from the germline V gene (reference sequence). CDR3: CASRGQSSGNTIYF. DNA for the CDR3: TGTGCCAGTAGAGGACAGAGCTCTGGAAACACCATATATTTT.

The sample holds one count of this clone. The chain combines TRBV18 with TRBJ2-1; D may be TRBD1 (6 bases). Trimming removed 3 bases from V and 12 bases from J, with 15 bases in between. Germline CDR1 reads KGHSH; CDR2 reads LQKENI. The CDR3 runs to 13 residues. The CDR3 reads CASSPPSRGGQFF. Written as DNA, the CDR3 is TGTGCCAGCTCACCCCCCAGTCGAGGGGGGCAGTTCTTC. The full variable domain, with the rest looked up from reference TRBV18 and TRBJ2-1, is NAGVMQNPRHLVRRRGQEARLRCSPMKGHSHVYWYRQLPEEGLKFMVYLQKENIIDESGMPKERFSAEFPKEGPSILRIQQVVRGDSAAYFCASSPPSRGGQFFGPGTRLTVL.

This CDR3 reads CASSYGGGRNQPQHF. Here the CDR3 DNA reads TGTGCCAGCAGTTACGGTGGCGGTAGGAATCAGCCCCAGCATTTT. V gene TRBV6-6 combines with J gene TRBJ1-5, with D unresolved. The CDR3 covers 15 residues. The germline V gene has CDR1 MNHNY and CDR2 SVGAGI (reference sequence). V lost 2 bases and J 4 bases, leaving 12 bases between the germline ends.

This clone was observed a single time. The chain couples TRBV28 to TRBJ2-5; 11 nucleotides line up with TRBD1. This CDR3 is built from 15 residues. J gave up 4 bases and V 3 bases, and 4 bases lay outside the gene matches. Germline CDR1 MDHEN, CDR2 SYDVKM. The CDR3 DNA reads TGTGCCAGCAGTTTTGGGGGGACAGGGGGAGAGACCCAGTACTTC. As protein: CASSFGGTGGETQYF.

This chain uses TRBV29-1 with TRBJ2-2, with D possibly TRBD1 on 5 matching bases. Trimming shortened V by 7 bases and J by 3 bases, and 12 bases separated the two germline ends. This CDR3 spans 13 amino acids. CDR1 SQVTM and CDR2 ANQGSEA come from the germline V gene. CDR3 in amino acids: CSGRGRDTGELFF. CDR3 sequence (DNA): TGCAGCGGTCGAGGCAGGGACACCGGGGAGCTGTTTTTT.

V usage is TRBV6-5 and J usage is TRBJ2-1; D gene uncertain. V lost 4 bases and J lost 0, with 7 bases in between. Germline V lookup: CDR1 MNHEY, CDR2 SVGAGI. The CDR3 contains 14 residues. The CDR3 region is CASSSDNSYNEQFF. CDR3 DNA sequence: TGTGCCAGCAGTTCAGACAACTCCTACAATGAGCAGTTCTTC.

This clone was seen just once. V is TRBV7-2 and J is TRBJ2-3; the D gene is possibly TRBD2 (5 bases). V lost 1 base to trimming and J lost 3 bases, with 20 bases between them. This CDR3 has 18 residues. Germline V gene lookup returns CDR1 SGHTA and CDR2 FQGNSA. CDR3 protein: CASSLEGVEGIGTDTQYF. In DNA, the CDR3 is TGTGCCAGCAGCTTAGAGGGAGTAGAAGGGATAGGGACAGATACGCAGTATTTT.

This clone was seen a single time. V is TRBV9 and J is TRBJ2-2, with 7 bases matching TRBD1. From germline, CDR1 is SGDLS and CDR2 YYNGEE. CDR3 length equals 18 residues. V gave up 0 bases and J gave up 0 bases; unmatched junction bases: 8. CDR3 DNA sequence: TGTGCCAGCAGCGTAGGCGCAGGGGGATTAGCGAACACCGGGGAGCTGTTTTTT. As protein: CASSVGAGGLANTGELFF. The entire variable domain, with the rest obtained from reference TRBV9 and TRBJ2-2, is as follows: DSGVTQTPKHLITATGQRVTLRCSPRSGDLSVYWYQQSLDQGLQFLIQYYNGEERAKGNILERFSAQQFPDLHSELNLSSLELGDSALYFCASSVGAGGLANTGELFFGEGSRLTVL.

V usage is TRBV9 and J usage is TRBJ1-2; D remains ambiguous. Germline CDR1 and CDR2: SGDLS and YYNGEE. V was shortened by 1 base and J by 3 bases, with 16 bases between the two germline ends. CDR3 length: 16 amino acids. The DNA of the CDR3 is TGTGCCAGCAGCGTATTCCCAAGGAGGGCGGACTATGGCTACACCTTC. Its translation: CASSVFPRRADYGYTF.

The chain has TRBV30 and TRBJ2-3; no clear D gene. The V and J ends lost 2 bases and 6 bases respectively, with 6 bases between them. Germline V gene lookup returns CDR1 GTSNPN and CDR2 SVGIG (reference sequence). This CDR3 has 11 residues. Written as DNA, the CDR3 is TGTGCCTGGAGTCCCTCGGATACGCAGTATTTT. This sequence encodes CAWSPSDTQYF.

The J gene is TRBJ1-1, the V gene TRBV10-3; no definite D call. The CDR3 is made up of 15 amino acids. Germline V CDR1 and CDR2: ENHRY, SYGVKD. Deletions cut 0 bases from V and 4 bases from J, with 12 bases between. The CDR3 nucleotides are TGTGCCATCAGTGAGTCGACTGGAGAGGGCACTGAAGCTTTCTTT. Translated: CAISESTGEGTEAFF.

The V gene is TRBV19, the J gene TRBJ1-5; 11 bases agree with TRBD1. The CDR3 consists of 16 residues. Germline V lookup: CDR1 LNHDA, CDR2 SQIVND (reference sequence). V trimming: 5 bases; J trimming: 6 bases; junction bases outside the gene matches: 9. The CDR3 DNA sequence: TGTGCCAGTAGTCCGCCAGGGACAGGGGGTGTTCAGCCCCAGCATTTT. It encodes CASSPPGTGGVQPQHF.

The chain recombines TRBV3-1 (or the pseudogene TRBV3-2) with TRBJ2-7, with D possibly matching TRBD1 (6 bases). The CDR3 covers 15 residues. V dropped 8 bases and J dropped 1 base, with 18 bases sitting between them. Germline V gives CDR1 LGHDT, CDR2 YNNKEL (reference sequence). CDR3 region: CASSRQVSTSYEQYF. CDR3 bases: TGTGCCAGCTCCAGACAGGTCTCGACATCCTACGAGCAGTACTTC.

This chain joins TRBV19 and TRBJ1-2, with 9 bases matching TRBD1. The V segment lost 1 base and the J segment 8 bases; nucleotides outside the gene matches: 14. Germline values: CDR1 LNHDA, CDR2 SQIVND (reference sequence). This CDR3 contains 17 residues. The DNA of the CDR3 is TGTGCCAGTAGTATAGTCCGACCAGGGGACAGGGTGAGAGGCTACACCTTC. This codes for CASSIVRPGDRVRGYTF.